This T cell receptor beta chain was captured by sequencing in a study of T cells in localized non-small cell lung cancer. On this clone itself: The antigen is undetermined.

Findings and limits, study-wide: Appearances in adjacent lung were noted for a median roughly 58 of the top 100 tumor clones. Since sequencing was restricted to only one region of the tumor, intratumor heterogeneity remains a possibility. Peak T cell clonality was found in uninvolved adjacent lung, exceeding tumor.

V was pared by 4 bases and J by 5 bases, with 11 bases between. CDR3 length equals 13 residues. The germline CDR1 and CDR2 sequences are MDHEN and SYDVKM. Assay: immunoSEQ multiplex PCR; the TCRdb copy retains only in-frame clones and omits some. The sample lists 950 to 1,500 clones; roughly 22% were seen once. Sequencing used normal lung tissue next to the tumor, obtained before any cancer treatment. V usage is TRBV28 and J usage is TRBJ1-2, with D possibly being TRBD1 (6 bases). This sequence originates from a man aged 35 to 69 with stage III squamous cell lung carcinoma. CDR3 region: CASSSFTGYGYTF. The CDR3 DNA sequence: TGTGCCAGCAGTTCTTTCACAGGGTATGGCTACACCTTC.